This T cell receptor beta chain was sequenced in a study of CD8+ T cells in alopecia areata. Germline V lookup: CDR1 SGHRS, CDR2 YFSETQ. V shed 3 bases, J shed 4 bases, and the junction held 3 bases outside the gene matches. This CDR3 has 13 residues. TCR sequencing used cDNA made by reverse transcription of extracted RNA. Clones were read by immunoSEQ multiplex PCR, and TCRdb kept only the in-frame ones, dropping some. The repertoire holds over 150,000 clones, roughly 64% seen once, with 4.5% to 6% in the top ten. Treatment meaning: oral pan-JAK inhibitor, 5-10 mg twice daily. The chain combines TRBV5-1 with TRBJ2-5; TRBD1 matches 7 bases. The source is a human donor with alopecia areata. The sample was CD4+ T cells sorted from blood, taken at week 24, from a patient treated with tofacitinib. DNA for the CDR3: TGCGCCAGCAGCTCGGACAGGTCAGAGACCCAGTACTTC. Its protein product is CASSSDRSETQYF.